These 26 T cell receptor beta chains were sequenced from one sample in a study of T cells in Graves' hyperthyroidism and ophthalmopathy. TCR beta CDR3 regions were amplified from RNA transcripts. A set of HTBI primers served as the primers for a first-round RT-PCR of the TCR CDR3. TCRdb processed the multiplex PCR reads anew with MiXCR; each CDR3 protein has one entry. The table lists 600,000 or so distinct CDR3 sequences, about 14% of them singletons, with about 12% in the top ten. Sequencing was done on a sample of blood. These TCRs come from a woman aged 45-65 years with Graves' ophthalmopathy.

The gene calls are TRBV18 and TRBJ2-7; D remains unclear. V lost 3 bases to trimming and J lost 5 bases, with 11 bases between them. CDR3 length: 13 amino acids. Germline V gene lookup returns CDR1 KGHSH and CDR2 LQKENI. CDR3 DNA sequence: TGTGCCAGCTCACCCAGGATAGGTGACGAGCAGTACTTC. Translated, it gives CASSPRIGDEQYF. Looking up the rest from reference TRBV18 and TRBJ2-7 gives the full variable domain: NAGVMQNPRHLVRRRGQEARLRCSPMKGHSHVYWYRQLPEEGLKFMVYLQKENIIDESGMPKERFSAEFPKEGPSILRIQQVVRGDSAAYFCASSPRIGDEQYFGPGTRLTVT.

This clonotype was detected many times. The chain has TRBV7-9 and TRBJ2-1; 11 positions agree with TRBD2. The CDR3 is 16 amino acids. From germline, CDR1 is SEHNR and CDR2 FQNEAQ (reference sequence). Germline trimming cut 5 bases from V and 8 bases from J; bases unmatched to any gene: 11. The CDR3 nucleotides are TGTGCCAGCAGCCCGACCGCTAGCGGGAGGTTGCATGAGCAGTTCTTC. Protein sequence: CASSPTASGRLHEQFF.

This clonotype was detected a few times. The V gene is TRBV4-3, the J gene TRBJ1-2; D perhaps matches TRBD1 (5 bases). The V end was cut by 1 base, the J end by 4 bases, with 10 bases between. The CDR3 length is 14 residues. CDR1 and CDR2 from the germline V gene are LGHNA and YSLEER. This chain's CDR3 is CASSQVGGSYGYTF. CDR3 nucleotide sequence: TGCGCCAGCAGCCAAGTTGGGGGGAGCTATGGCTACACCTTC.

This clonotype was counted a few times. This sequence joins TRBV6-5 and TRBJ1-4, with TRBD1 as a possible D gene (6 bases). The CDR3 runs to 16 residues. Germline CDR1 is MNHEY and CDR2 is SVGAGI. V dropped 2 bases and J dropped 5 bases, with 15 bases sitting between them. CDR3 sequence reads: CASSYPLYRANEKLFF. The CDR3 DNA follows: TGTGCCAGCAGTTACCCACTCTACAGGGCCAATGAAAAACTGTTTTTT.

This clonotype was counted many times. This chain connects TRBV20-1 to TRBJ2-7; no clear D. Looked up from germline, CDR1 is DFQATT and CDR2 is SNEGSKA (reference sequence). CDR3 size: 10 residues. V gave up 7 bases and J gave up 8 bases, with 12 bases separating them. The CDR3 nucleotides are TGCAGTGTCAGAAAGGAAAAGCAGTACTTC. Its translation is CSVRKEKQYF.

The chain is built from TRBV24-1 and TRBJ2-1; perhaps TRBD1 as D (6 bases). Looked up from germline, CDR1 is KGHDR and CDR2 is SFDVKD. Trimming took 1 base from V and 7 from J, leaving 10 bases between them. This CDR3 has 14 amino acids. The CDR3 DNA is TGTGCCACCAGTGATTTCTCAGGGGAGAATGAGCAGTTCTTC. Encoded protein: CATSDFSGENEQFF.

This clonotype was observed a handful of times. A much bigger clone sits one base away, suggesting this may be a read error. The V call is TRBV20-1, the J call TRBJ2-1, with D perhaps TRBD1 or TRBD2 (7 bases each). Trimming removed 2 bases from V and 4 bases from J, with 18 bases in between. The germline V gene has CDR1 DFQATT and CDR2 SNEGSKA (reference sequence). The CDR3 spans 16 residues. CDR3 sequence: CSARLGLGGEYNEQFF. CDR3 in DNA: TGCAGTGCTAGACTAGGACTAGGGGGCGAGTACAATGAGCAGTTCTTC.

The sample holds a few counts of this clonotype. The chain couples TRBV7-9 to TRBJ1-1, with 7 positions matching TRBD1. V shed 7 bases and J 1 base; nucleotides not matched to a gene: 6. The CDR3 has 14 residues. Germline-derived CDR1 and CDR2 are SEHNR and FQNEAQ (reference sequence). In nucleotides, the CDR3 is TGTGCCAGCAACTTCCAGGGGGGGAACACTGAAGCTTTCTTT. This codes for CASNFQGGNTEAFF.

A single count supports this clonotype. The chain joins TRBV20-1 to TRBJ2-5, with TRBD2 matching 11 bases. The ends lost 7 bases at V and 4 bases at J; junction bases unmatched: 5. The germline V gene has CDR1 DFQATT and CDR2 SNEGSKA (reference sequence). The CDR3 loop spans 13 amino acids. The CDR3 nucleotides read TGCAGTGGGTTAGCGGGAGGGCCAGAGACCCAGTACTTC. It yields the protein CSGLAGGPETQYF.

This clonotype was counted between two and nine times. At one end, the junction sequence differs from germline, possibly due to a read error. The chain recombines TRBV20-1 with TRBJ1-2, with a weak D call TRBD1 (6 bases). The CDR3 runs to 13 residues. Germline V gene lookup returns CDR1 DFQATT and CDR2 SNEGSKA (reference sequence). The CDR3, as DNA: TGCAGTGCTAGAGATCCAGGGGATCGAATTATACCCTTC. Amino acids: CSARDPGDRIIPF.

The gene calls are TRBV28 and TRBJ1-3; TRBD1 might be the D (6 bases). The V end lost 3 bases, the J end lost 2 bases, and 29 bases lay between the germline ends. CDR1 is MDHEN, CDR2 SYDVKM, per germline. CDR3 length: 21 residues. CDR3 protein: CASSLPRSQRQVTAPGNTIYF. The CDR3 DNA follows: TGTGCCAGCAGTTTGCCCCGTTCCCAAAGACAGGTTACGGCTCCTGGAAACACCATATATTTT. The variable domain in full, completed from reference TRBV28 and TRBJ1-3, reads DVKVTQSSRYLVKRTGEKVFLECVQDMDHENMFWYRQDPGLGLRLIYFSYDVKMKEKGDIPEGYSVSREKKERFSLILESASTNQTSMYLCASSLPRSQRQVTAPGNTIYFGEGSWLTVV.

This clonotype was observed many times. This chain uses TRBV5-1 with TRBJ2-5; D is tentatively TRBD1 or TRBD2 (5 bases each). The V and J ends lost 0 bases and 5 bases respectively, with 11 bases between them. The CDR3 is 14 amino acids. Germline CDR1 is SGHRS and CDR2 is YFSETQ. The CDR3 DNA is TGCGCCAGCAGCTTGGGGACGGGGACGGAGACCCAGTACTTC. It yields the protein CASSLGTGTETQYF.

The table lists this clonotype with many counts. The chain links TRBV20-1 to TRBJ1-1; TRBD1 aligns across 9 bases. The J segment lost 3 bases and the V segment lost 3 bases, leaving 2 bases of the junction unmatched. The V gene's germline CDR1 is DFQATT and CDR2 SNEGSKA (reference sequence). The CDR3 contains 13 residues. The DNA of the CDR3 is TGCAGTGCTAGTACAGGGGGCCACACTGAAGCTTTCTTT. This encodes CSASTGGHTEAFF.

There are many counts of this clonotype. The chain uses TRBV20-1 and TRBJ2-3; D ambiguous. Deletions cut 2 bases from V and 3 bases from J, with 9 bases between. Germline V gives CDR1 DFQATT, CDR2 SNEGSKA (reference sequence). The CDR3 totals 13 residues. CDR3 in DNA: TGCAGTGCTAGATACAGTATGACAGATACGCAGTATTTT. As protein: CSARYSMTDTQYF.

This clonotype was detected ten times or more. The V gene is TRBV5-1, the J gene TRBJ2-1; 9 positions agree with TRBD2. Germline V lookup: CDR1 SGHRS, CDR2 YFSETQ. This CDR3 is built from 16 residues. J was trimmed by 3 bases and V by 2 bases; bases with no gene match: 6. CDR3 DNA sequence: TGCGCCAGCAGCTTTAGAACGACTAGCGGCTACAATGAGCAGTTCTTC. It translates to CASSFRTTSGYNEQFF. The variable domain in full, with the rest retrieved from reference TRBV5-1 and TRBJ2-1, is KAGVTQTPRYLIKTRGQQVTLSCSPISGHRSVSWYQQTPGQGLQFLFEYFSETQRNKGNFPGRFSGRQFSNSRSEMNVSTLELGDSALYLCASSFRTTSGYNEQFFGPGTRLTVL.

This clonotype came up many times. CDR3 coding DNA: TGTGCCAGCAGCCCCTGGGGGACTTCTAGCTCCTACAATGAGCAGTTCTTC. This encodes CASSPWGTSSSYNEQFF. The chain is built from TRBV7-8 and TRBJ2-1, with TRBD2 as a possible D gene (6 bases). The germline CDR1 and CDR2 sequences are SGHVS and FQNEAQ. This CDR3 has 17 amino acids. Trimming left V 5 bases short and J 0 bases short, with 17 bases between. Together with reference TRBV7-8 and TRBJ2-1, the CDR3 gives the full variable domain: GAGVSQSPRYKVAKRGQDVALRCDPISGHVSLFWYQQALGQGPEFLTYFQNEAQLDKSGLPSDRFFAERPEGSVSTLKIQRTQQEDSAVYLCASSPWGTSSSYNEQFFGPGTRLTVL.

This clonotype came up many times. The chain links TRBV20-1 to TRBJ2-1; 14 positions match TRBD2. The germline V gene encodes CDR1 DFQATT and CDR2 SNEGSKA (reference sequence). Trimming at V came to 3 bases and at J to 7 bases, leaving 8 bases not matched to a gene. This CDR3 has 16 residues. CDR3: CSASSLGLAGVNEQFF. The CDR3 DNA reads as TGCAGTGCTAGTTCTTTGGGACTAGCGGGAGTAAATGAGCAGTTCTTC.

In this sample, this clonotype turned up a few times. The chain employs TRBV15 and TRBJ1-5; the D is unclear. Trimming took 0 bases from V and 11 from J, leaving 8 bases between them. Germline V gene data show CDR1 as LNHNV and CDR2 as YYDKDF (reference sequence). The CDR3 has 12 amino acids. DNA for the CDR3: TGTGCCACCAGCAGAGATTGGAGGGCCCAGCATTTT. Translated, it gives CATSRDWRAQHF.

The table lists this clonotype with many counts. This chain connects TRBV5-1 to TRBJ2-3, with TRBD2 identical over 16 bases. Germline CDR1 and CDR2: SGHRS and YFSETQ. The CDR3 consists of 16 residues. V shed 3 bases and J 4 bases; nucleotides not matched to a gene: 2. The CDR3 region has the DNA TGCGCCAGCAGCTCAGGGACTAGCGGGAGGGCAGATACGCAGTATTTT. It specifies CASSSGTSGRADTQYF.

This clonotype was seen ten or more times. The chain couples TRBV4-2 to TRBJ1-1; the D is unclear. The CDR3 covers 14 residues. Per germline, CDR1 LGHNA and CDR2 YNFKEQ. V lost 3 bases to trimming and J lost 5 bases, with 13 bases between them. For the CDR3, the DNA is TGTGCCAGCAGCCATCCTGGACGGGAAACTGAAGCTTTCTTT. Its translation: CASSHPGRETEAFF.

This clonotype has a count of ten or more. This chain links TRBV28 with TRBJ2-7; 8 positions match TRBD1. The V gene's germline CDR1 is MDHEN and CDR2 SYDVKM. The CDR3 spans 15 residues. V was clipped by 6 bases and J by 5 bases; unmatched bases: 12. CDR3 DNA sequence: TGTGCCAGCAGCATCGCCGGGACAGGTCATCACGAGCAGTACTTC. It is translated as CASSIAGTGHHEQYF.

The rearrangement joins TRBV28 to TRBJ2-3; D is possibly TRBD1 or TRBD2 (5 bases each). CDR1 is MDHEN and CDR2 is SYDVKM in the germline V gene. V was clipped by 7 bases and J by 0 bases, with 20 bases between them. This CDR3 comprises 17 residues. DNA of the CDR3: TGTGCCAGCAATACCATTGCAGGGACGCAAAGCACAGATACGCAGTATTTT. Translation gives CASNTIAGTQSTDTQYF. Filled out from reference TRBV28 and TRBJ2-3, the complete variable domain reads DVKVTQSSRYLVKRTGEKVFLECVQDMDHENMFWYRQDPGLGLRLIYFSYDVKMKEKGDIPEGYSVSREKKERFSLILESASTNQTSMYLCASNTIAGTQSTDTQYFGPGTRLTVL.

This clonotype was detected many times. V and J are TRBV24-1 and TRBJ2-1; 10 nucleotides match TRBD2. This CDR3 has 16 residues. The V and J ends lost 5 bases and 9 bases, in that order; junction bases with no gene match: 12. The germline CDR1 and CDR2 sequences are KGHDR and SFDVKD. CDR3 amino acids: CATSGPASGSGGEQFF. CDR3 nucleotide sequence: TGTGCCACCAGTGGCCCCGCTAGCGGGAGTGGGGGTGAGCAGTTCTTC.

The rearrangement joins TRBV19 to TRBJ2-7; 8 bases are shared with TRBD1. V shed 3 bases and J 3 bases; nucleotides not matched to a gene: 7. The CDR3 loop spans 15 amino acids. CDR1 and CDR2 from the germline V gene are LNHDA and SQIVND (reference sequence). CDR3 coding DNA: TGTGCCAGTAGTATCCGGGACAGGCAGAACTACGAGCAGTACTTC. Translating it yields CASSIRDRQNYEQYF.

This clonotype showed up many times. This chain links TRBV11-3 with TRBJ2-3; a weak D match, TRBD1 (6 bases). Trimming removed 5 bases from V and 4 bases from J, with 10 bases in between. The CDR3 covers 13 residues. From germline, CDR1 is SGHNT and CDR2 YENEEA. CDR3: CASSEDSSDTQYF. The CDR3 nucleotides read TGTGCCAGCAGCGAGGACAGCTCAGATACGCAGTATTTT. The whole variable domain, filled in from reference TRBV11-3 and TRBJ2-3, reads EAGVVQSPRYKIIEKKQPVAFWCNPISGHNTLYWYLQNLGQGPELLIRYENEEAVDDSQLPKDRFSAERLKGVDSTLKIQPAELGDSAVYLCASSEDSSDTQYFGPGTRLTVL.

This clonotype was seen ten or more times. The chain employs TRBV30 and TRBJ2-3; D is uncertain. The CDR3 covers 16 residues. Germline CDR1 and CDR2: GTSNPN and SVGIG (reference sequence). Trimming pared 2 bases from V and 1 base from J, leaving 16 bases between. CDR3 region: CAWSPWRVLGTDTQYF. CDR3 nucleotide sequence: TGTGCCTGGAGTCCCTGGCGTGTCCTAGGCACAGATACGCAGTATTTT.